This T cell receptor beta chain emerged from a study of control samples from healthy donors and cancer patients (dated by TCRdb to about 2020). As concerns this clone: Its antigen is currently not known. The input lacks base qualities; no much larger clone sits a single base away.

The library was obtained by the immunoSEQ multiplex PCR assay. Drawn from immuneACCESS, this table holds only the in-frame rearrangements with V and J called that TCRdb kept. Clones are partly lost; checked studies trace under half to an unresolved V gene and leave the rest unexplained. Counted in this sample were about 410,000 clones; 90% of them appeared once. Clones ranked in the top ten supply 5.5% to 8% of the sample. The germline V gene supplies CDR1 SNHLY and CDR2 FYNNEI. The V and J ends are trimmed by 1 base and 10 bases, leaving 13 bases between them. Including the terminal cysteine and phenylalanine, the CDR3 comprises 13 residues. Left in the record is the CDR3 DNA by itself, 39 bases read in frame from the first base.

Recombination connected TRBV2 to TRBJ1-1; the D region possibly corresponds to TRBD1 (5 bases align). The sequenced sample was PBMCs. This clonotype was obtained from a man aged 40-49 years with head and neck cancer. The DNA sequence follows: TGTGCCAGCAGTGAAGTTGGGGGTGAGGTAGCTTTCTTT. It translates to CASSEVGGEVAFF. Reference TRBV2 and TRBJ1-1 genes cover what lies past the CDR3, so the full variable domain is EPEVTQTPSHQVTQMGQEVILRCVPISNHLYFYWYRQILGQKVEFLVSFYNNEISEKSEIFDDQFSVERPDGSNFTLKIRSTKLEDSAMYFCASSEVGGEVAFFGQGTRLTVV.